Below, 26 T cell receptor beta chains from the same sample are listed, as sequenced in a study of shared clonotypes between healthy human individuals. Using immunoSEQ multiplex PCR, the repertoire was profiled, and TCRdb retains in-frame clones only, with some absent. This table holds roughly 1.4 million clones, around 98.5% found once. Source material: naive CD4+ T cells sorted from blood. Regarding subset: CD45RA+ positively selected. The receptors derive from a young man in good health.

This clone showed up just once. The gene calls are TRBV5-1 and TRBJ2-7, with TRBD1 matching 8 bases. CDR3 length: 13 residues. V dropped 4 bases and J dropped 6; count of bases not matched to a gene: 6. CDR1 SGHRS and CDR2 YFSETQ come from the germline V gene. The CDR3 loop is CASSPQGAGEQYF. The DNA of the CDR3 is TGCGCCAGCAGCCCCCAGGGGGCTGGCGAGCAGTACTTC.

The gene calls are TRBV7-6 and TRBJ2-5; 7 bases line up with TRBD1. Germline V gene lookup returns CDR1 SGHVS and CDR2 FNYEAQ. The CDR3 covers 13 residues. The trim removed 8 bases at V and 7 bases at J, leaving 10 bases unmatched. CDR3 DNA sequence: TGTGCCAGCGCCGACAGGGTTTGGGGGACCCAGTACTTC. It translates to CASADRVWGTQYF.

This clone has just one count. The CDR3 bases are TGTGCCAGCAGTTTACCGGGACAGGGGGTTTATGGCTACACCTTC. Translation gives CASSLPGQGVYGYTF. This chain connects TRBV28 to TRBJ1-2; 11 bases align to TRBD1. Trimming at V came to 2 bases and at J to 5 bases, leaving 4 bases not matched to a gene. This CDR3 contains 15 residues. Per germline, CDR1 MDHEN and CDR2 SYDVKM.

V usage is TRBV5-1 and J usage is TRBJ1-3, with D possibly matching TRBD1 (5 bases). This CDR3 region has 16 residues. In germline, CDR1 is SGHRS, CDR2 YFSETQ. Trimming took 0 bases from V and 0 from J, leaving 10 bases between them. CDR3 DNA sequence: TGCGCCAGCAGCTTGGCGGGGGAGAGCTCTGGAAACACCATATATTTT. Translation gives CASSLAGESSGNTIYF.

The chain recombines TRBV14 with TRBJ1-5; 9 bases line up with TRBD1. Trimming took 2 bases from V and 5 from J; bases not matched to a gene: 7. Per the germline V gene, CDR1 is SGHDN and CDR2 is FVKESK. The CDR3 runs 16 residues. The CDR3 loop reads CASSQPTGGYDQPQHF. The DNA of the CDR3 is TGTGCCAGCAGCCAACCGACAGGGGGTTACGATCAGCCCCAGCATTTT.

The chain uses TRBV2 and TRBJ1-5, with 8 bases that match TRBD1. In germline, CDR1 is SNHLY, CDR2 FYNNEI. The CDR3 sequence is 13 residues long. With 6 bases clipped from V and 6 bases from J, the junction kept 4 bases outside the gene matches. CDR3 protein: CASRTDRGQPQHF. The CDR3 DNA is TGTGCCAGCAGGACCGACAGGGGTCAGCCCCAGCATTTT.

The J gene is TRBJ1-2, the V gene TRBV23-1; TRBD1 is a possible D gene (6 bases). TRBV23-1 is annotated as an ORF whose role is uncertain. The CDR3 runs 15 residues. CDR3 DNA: TGCGCGAGAGCGGGGCAGGGGTTCGGAGTTGGTGGCTACACCTTC. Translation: CARAGQGFGVGGYTF.

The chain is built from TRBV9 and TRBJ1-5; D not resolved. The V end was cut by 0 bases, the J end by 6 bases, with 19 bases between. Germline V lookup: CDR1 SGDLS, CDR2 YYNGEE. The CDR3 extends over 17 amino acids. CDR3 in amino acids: CASSVARVRGEVQPQHF. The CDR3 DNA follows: TGTGCCAGCAGCGTAGCCCGAGTTCGTGGGGAGGTTCAGCCCCAGCATTTT.

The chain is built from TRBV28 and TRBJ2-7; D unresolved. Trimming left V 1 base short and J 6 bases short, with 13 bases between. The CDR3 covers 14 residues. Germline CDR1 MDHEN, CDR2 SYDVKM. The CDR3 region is CASSLSDFLGEQYF. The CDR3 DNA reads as TGTGCCAGCAGTTTATCTGATTTCCTGGGCGAGCAGTACTTC.

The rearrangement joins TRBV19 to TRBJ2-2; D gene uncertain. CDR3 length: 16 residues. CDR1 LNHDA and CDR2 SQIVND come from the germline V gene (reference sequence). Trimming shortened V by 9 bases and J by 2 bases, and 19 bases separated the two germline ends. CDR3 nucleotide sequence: TGTGCCAGGCCCTCTGGGTCAGACTTAAACACCGGGGAGCTGTTTTTT. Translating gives CARPSGSDLNTGELFF.

The CDR3 DNA sequence: TGTGCCAGCAACAGACAGGGGGTTGGCTACACCTTC. The encoded protein is CASNRQGVGYTF. The J gene is TRBJ1-2, the V gene TRBV6-5; the match to TRBD1 covers 9 bases. The CDR3 is made up of 12 amino acids. Losses at the gene ends were 7 bases for V and 7 bases for J; bases not matched to a gene: 4. The germline CDR1 and CDR2 sequences are MNHEY and SVGAGI.

The CDR3: CASSKFSNDEQFF. The DNA for the CDR3 is TGTGCCAGCAGCAAGTTTAGTAATGATGAGCAGTTCTTC. V usage is TRBV7-9 and J usage is TRBJ2-1; the D is unclear. V lost 5 bases to trimming and J lost 8 bases, with 13 bases between them. The CDR3 sequence is 13 residues long. Germline lookup yields CDR1 SEHNR and CDR2 FQNEAQ (reference sequence).

This CDR3 reads CASSLAQGAGTEAFF. DNA for the CDR3: TGTGCCAGCAGCTTAGCGCAGGGCGCGGGCACTGAAGCTTTCTTT. V usage is TRBV7-9 and J usage is TRBJ1-1; a possible D gene is TRBD1 (5 bases). The CDR3 consists of 15 residues. V lost 0 bases to trimming and J lost 4 bases, with 12 bases between them. Germline V gene lookup returns CDR1 SEHNR and CDR2 FQNEAQ (reference sequence). Variable domain in full (rest from reference TRBV7-9 and TRBJ1-1): DTGVSQNPRHKITKRGQNVTFRCDPISEHNRLYWYRQTLGQGPEFLTYFQNEAQLEKSRLLSDRFSAERPKGSFSTLEIQRTEQGDSAMYLCASSLAQGAGTEAFFGQGTRLTVV.

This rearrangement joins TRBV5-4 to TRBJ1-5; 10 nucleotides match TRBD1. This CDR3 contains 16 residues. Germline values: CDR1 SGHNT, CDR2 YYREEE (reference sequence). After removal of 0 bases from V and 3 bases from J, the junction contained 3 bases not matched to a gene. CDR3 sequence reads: CASSLAGTGVNQPQHF. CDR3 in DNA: TGTGCCAGCAGCTTGGCCGGGACAGGGGTCAATCAGCCCCAGCATTTT.

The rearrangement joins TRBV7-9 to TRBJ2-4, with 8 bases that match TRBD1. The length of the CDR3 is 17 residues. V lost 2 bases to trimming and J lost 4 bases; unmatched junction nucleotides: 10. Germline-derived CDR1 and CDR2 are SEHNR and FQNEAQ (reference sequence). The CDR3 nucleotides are TGTGCCAGCAGCTTACCGGGACAGGCCTACGCGAAAAACATTCAGTACTTC. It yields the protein CASSLPGQAYAKNIQYF. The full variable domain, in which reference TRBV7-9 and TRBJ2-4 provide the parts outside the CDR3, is DTGVSQNPRHKITKRGQNVTFRCDPISEHNRLYWYRQTLGQGPEFLTYFQNEAQLEKSRLLSDRFSAERPKGSFSTLEIQRTEQGDSAMYLCASSLPGQAYAKNIQYFGAGTRLSVL.

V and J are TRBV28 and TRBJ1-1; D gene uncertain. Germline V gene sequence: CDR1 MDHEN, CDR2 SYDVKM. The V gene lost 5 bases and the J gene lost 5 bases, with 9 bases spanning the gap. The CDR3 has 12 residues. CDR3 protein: CASSPPLTEAFF. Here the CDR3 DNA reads TGTGCCAGCAGTCCCCCCTTAACTGAAGCTTTCTTT.

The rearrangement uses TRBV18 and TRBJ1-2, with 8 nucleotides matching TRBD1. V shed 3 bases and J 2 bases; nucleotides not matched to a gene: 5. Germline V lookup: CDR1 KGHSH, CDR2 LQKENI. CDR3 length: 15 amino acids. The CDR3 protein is CASSPAGGANYGYTF. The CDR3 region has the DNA TGTGCCAGCTCACCCGCAGGGGGCGCGAACTATGGCTACACCTTC.

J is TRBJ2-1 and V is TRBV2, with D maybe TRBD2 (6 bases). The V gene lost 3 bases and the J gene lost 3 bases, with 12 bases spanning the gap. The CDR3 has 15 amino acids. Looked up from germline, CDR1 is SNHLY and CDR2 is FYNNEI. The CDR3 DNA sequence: TGTGCCAGCAGTGAGCGTGGCGGGGTCTACAATGAGCAGTTCTTC. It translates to CASSERGGVYNEQFF.

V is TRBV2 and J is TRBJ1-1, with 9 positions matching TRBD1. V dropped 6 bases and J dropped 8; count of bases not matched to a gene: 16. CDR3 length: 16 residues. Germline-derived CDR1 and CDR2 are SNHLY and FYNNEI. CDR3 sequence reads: CASSPGQGTFRAEAFF. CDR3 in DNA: TGTGCCAGCAGCCCAGGACAGGGGACTTTCCGGGCCGAAGCTTTCTTT.

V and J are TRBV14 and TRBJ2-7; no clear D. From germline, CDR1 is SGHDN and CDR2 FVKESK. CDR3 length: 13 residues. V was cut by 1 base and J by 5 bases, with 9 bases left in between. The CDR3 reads CASSQVSHHEQYF. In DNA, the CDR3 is TGTGCCAGCAGCCAAGTGTCACACCACGAGCAGTACTTC. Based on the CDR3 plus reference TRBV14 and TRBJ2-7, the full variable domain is EAGVTQFPSHSVIEKGQTVTLRCDPISGHDNLYWYRRVMGKEIKFLLHFVKESKQDESGMPNNRFLAERTGGTYSTLKVQPAELEDSGVYFCASSQVSHHEQYFGPGTRLTVT.

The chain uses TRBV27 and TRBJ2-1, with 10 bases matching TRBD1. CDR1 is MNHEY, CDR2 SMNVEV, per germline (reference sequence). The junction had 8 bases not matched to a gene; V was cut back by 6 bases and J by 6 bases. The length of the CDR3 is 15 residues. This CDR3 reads CASRSGTGVFNEQFF. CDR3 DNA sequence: TGTGCCAGCAGATCCGGGACAGGGGTCTTCAATGAGCAGTTCTTC.

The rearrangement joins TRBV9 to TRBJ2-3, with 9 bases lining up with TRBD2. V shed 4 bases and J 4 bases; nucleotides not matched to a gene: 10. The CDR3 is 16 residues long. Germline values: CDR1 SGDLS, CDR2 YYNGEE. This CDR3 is CASSTLSGSSADTQYF. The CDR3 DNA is TGTGCCAGCAGCACCCTTAGCGGGAGTTCCGCAGATACGCAGTATTTT. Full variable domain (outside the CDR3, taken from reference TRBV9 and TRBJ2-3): DSGVTQTPKHLITATGQRVTLRCSPRSGDLSVYWYQQSLDQGLQFLIQYYNGEERAKGNILERFSAQQFPDLHSELNLSSLELGDSALYFCASSTLSGSSADTQYFGPGTRLTVL.

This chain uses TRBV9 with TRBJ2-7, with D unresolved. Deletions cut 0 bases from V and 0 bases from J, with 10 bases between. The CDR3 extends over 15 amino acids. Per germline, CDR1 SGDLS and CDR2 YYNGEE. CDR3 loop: CASSVAPISSYEQYF. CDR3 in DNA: TGTGCCAGCAGCGTAGCGCCTATAAGCTCCTACGAGCAGTACTTC.

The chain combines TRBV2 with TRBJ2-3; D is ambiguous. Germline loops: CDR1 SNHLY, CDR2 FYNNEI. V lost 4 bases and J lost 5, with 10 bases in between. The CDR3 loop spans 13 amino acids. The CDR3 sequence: CASSVWWKDTQYF. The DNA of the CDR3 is TGTGCCAGCAGTGTTTGGTGGAAAGATACGCAGTATTTT.

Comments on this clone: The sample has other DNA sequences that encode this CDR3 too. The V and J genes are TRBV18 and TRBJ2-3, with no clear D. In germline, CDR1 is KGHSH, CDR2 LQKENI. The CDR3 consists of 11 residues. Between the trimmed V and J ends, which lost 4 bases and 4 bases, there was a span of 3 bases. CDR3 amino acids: CASSRSDTQYF. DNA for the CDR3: TGTGCCAGCTCACGTTCAGATACGCAGTATTTT.

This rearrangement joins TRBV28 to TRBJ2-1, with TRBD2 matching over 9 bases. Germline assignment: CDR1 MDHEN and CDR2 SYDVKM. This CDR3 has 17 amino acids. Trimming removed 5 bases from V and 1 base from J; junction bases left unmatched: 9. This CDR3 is CASSGGSGRRSYNEQFF. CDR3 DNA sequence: TGTGCCAGCAGTGGGGGTAGCGGGAGAAGGTCCTACAATGAGCAGTTCTTC.